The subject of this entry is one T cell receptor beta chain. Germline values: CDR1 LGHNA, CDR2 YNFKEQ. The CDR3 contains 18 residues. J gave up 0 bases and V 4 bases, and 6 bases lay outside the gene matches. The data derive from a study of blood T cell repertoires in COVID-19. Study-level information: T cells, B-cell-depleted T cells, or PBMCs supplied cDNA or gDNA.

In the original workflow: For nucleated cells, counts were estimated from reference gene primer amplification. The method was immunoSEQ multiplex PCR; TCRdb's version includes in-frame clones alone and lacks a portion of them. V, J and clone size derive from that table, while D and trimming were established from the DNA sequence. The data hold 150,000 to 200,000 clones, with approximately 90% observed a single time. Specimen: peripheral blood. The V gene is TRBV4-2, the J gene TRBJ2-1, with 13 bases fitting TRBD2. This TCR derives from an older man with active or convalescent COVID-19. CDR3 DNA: TGTGCCAGCAGCCCACGGACTAGCGGGGGATTCTCCTACAATGAGCAGTTCTTC. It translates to CASSPRTSGGFSYNEQFF.